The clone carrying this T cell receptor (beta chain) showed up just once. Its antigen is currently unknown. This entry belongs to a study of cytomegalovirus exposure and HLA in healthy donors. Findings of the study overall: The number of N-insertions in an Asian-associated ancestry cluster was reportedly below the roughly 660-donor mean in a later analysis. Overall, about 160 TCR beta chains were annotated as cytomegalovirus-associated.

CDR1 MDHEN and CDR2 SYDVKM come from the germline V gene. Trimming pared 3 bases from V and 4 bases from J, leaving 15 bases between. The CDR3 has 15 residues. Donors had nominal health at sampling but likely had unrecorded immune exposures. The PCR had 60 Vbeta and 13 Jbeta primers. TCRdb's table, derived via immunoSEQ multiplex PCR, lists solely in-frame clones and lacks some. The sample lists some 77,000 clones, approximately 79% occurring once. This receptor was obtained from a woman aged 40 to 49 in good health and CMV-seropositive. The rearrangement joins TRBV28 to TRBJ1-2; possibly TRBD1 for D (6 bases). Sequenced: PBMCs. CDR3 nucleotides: TGTGCCAGCAGTTTGTCGCAGACAGGAGGCTATGGCTACACCTTC. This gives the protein CASSLSQTGGYGYTF.